The 27 T cell receptor beta chains below come from one sample, sequenced in a study of CD8 T cells in Susac syndrome. The RNA, about 0.45 to 1 ug, was put through reverse transcription using random hexamers. TCRdb used MiXCR to reprocess the immunoSEQ multiplex PCR reads, holding one entry per CDR3 protein. The table shows approximately 120,000 distinct CDR3 sequences, with approximately 93% occurring only once. Sequenced: CD8+ T cells from PBMCs. These receptors were collected from a human donor with multiple sclerosis.

The chain couples TRBV5-1 to TRBJ2-7, with 8 bases fitting TRBD2. CDR3 length: 16 amino acids. The germline gives CDR1 SGHRS, CDR2 YFSETQ. Trimming cost V 3 bases and J 3 bases; bases outside gene matches: 11. As DNA, the CDR3 is TGCGCCAGCAGCTGCACCTTCCTAGCGGGCAGCTACGAGCAGTACGTC. Translating gives CASSCTFLAGSYEQYV.

This clonotype showed up just once. The chain carries TRBV14 and TRBJ1-2; D remains unclear. This CDR3 region has 13 residues. CDR1 and CDR2 (germline): SGHDN, FVKESK. Trimming took off 4 bases at V and 6 bases at J, with 12 bases between the two ends. The CDR3 loop reads CASSLIGIHGYTF. The CDR3 DNA sequence: TGTGCCAGCAGCCTCATTGGAATCCATGGCTACACCTTC.

The chain links TRBV5-4 to TRBJ2-3, with 7 bases that match TRBD2. The V and J ends lost 0 bases and 3 bases, in that order; junction bases with no gene match: 4. Germline assignment: CDR1 SGHNT and CDR2 YYREEE (reference sequence). The CDR3 loop spans 15 amino acids. The CDR3 is CASSLGPAGTDTQYF. The CDR3 region has the DNA TGTGCCAGCAGCTTGGGGCCAGCGGGAACAGATACGCAGTATTTT.

In its sample, this clonotype was seen once. This sequence joins TRBV5-1 and TRBJ2-1, with 7 bases matching TRBD2. The CDR3 covers 16 residues. V lost 0 bases to trimming and J lost 8 bases; unmatched junction nucleotides: 11. Germline assignment: CDR1 SGHRS and CDR2 YFSETQ. In DNA form, the CDR3 reads TGCGCCAGCAGCTTGGAGGCTCCCTACCGGGGGGATGAGCAGTTCTTC. Its protein is CASSLEAPYRGDEQFF.

The sample holds one count of this clonotype. The rearrangement links TRBV29-1 to TRBJ2-2; no reliable D call. The CDR3 is 15 residues long. The V end lost 0 bases, the J end lost 5 bases, and 13 bases lay between the germline ends. The V gene's germline CDR1 is SQVTM and CDR2 ANQGSEA. This chain's CDR3 is CSVEEAHGRTGELFF. The CDR3 DNA follows: TGCAGCGTTGAAGAGGCTCACGGGCGGACCGGGGAGCTGTTTTTT.

This rearrangement joins TRBV5-5 to TRBJ1-5, with D perhaps matching TRBD1 (6 bases). Germline assignment: CDR1 SGHKS and CDR2 YYEKEE (reference sequence). The germline V and J ends were trimmed by 2 bases and 0 bases, with 12 bases remaining between them. The CDR3 runs 16 residues. The CDR3 bases are TGTGCCAGCAGCTTCTCGGGGACAAATAGCAATCAGCCCCAGCATTTT. This sequence encodes CASSFSGTNSNQPQHF.

The chain links TRBV12-3 or TRBV12-4 to TRBJ2-3; D call uncertain. Trimming cost V 9 bases and J 1 base, with 14 bases left between them. The CDR3 spans 14 residues. Here the CDR3 reads CASQLGPRTDTQYF. The DNA for the CDR3 is TGTGCCAGTCAGCTCGGGCCCCGCACAGATACGCAGTATTTT.

This clonotype was counted only a few times. CDR3 loop: CASSLGSSTDTQYF. In nucleotides, the CDR3 is TGTGCCAGCAGTTTGGGGTCCAGCACAGATACGCAGTATTTT. The chain is built from TRBV6-6 and TRBJ2-3; D is ambiguous. CDR1 MNHNY and CDR2 SVGAGI come from the germline V gene (reference sequence). The germline V and J ends were trimmed by 4 bases and 0 bases, with 8 bases remaining between them. The length of the CDR3 is 14 residues.

This chain links TRBV24-1 with TRBJ2-6; 8 bases fit TRBD1. This CDR3 spans 17 amino acids. CDR1 KGHDR and CDR2 SFDVKD come from the germline V gene. The junction had 4 bases not matched to a gene; V was cut back by 2 bases and J by 2 bases. In DNA form, the CDR3 reads TGTGCCACCAGTGATTCGACAGGGGCCGCTGGGGCCAACGTCCTGACTTTC. Its protein product is CATSDSTGAAGANVLTF.

The chain carries TRBV12-3 or TRBV12-4 and TRBJ2-1, with TRBD2 identical over 8 bases. The CDR3 covers 11 residues. The V segment lost 10 bases and the J segment 7 bases; nucleotides outside the gene matches: 3. CDR3 DNA sequence: TGTGCCACCGGGGGGGTGAATGAGCAGTTCTTC. Protein sequence: CATGGVNEQFF.

CDR3 in amino acids: CASSYSGPLSSYNEQFF. CDR3 nucleotides: TGTGCCAGCAGTTACTCGGGACCATTGAGCTCCTACAATGAGCAGTTCTTC. V usage is TRBV6-5 and J usage is TRBJ2-1; D may be TRBD1 or TRBD2 (5 bases each). The CDR3 contains 17 residues. V was clipped by 0 bases and J by 0 bases, with 12 bases between them. CDR1 is MNHEY and CDR2 is SVGAGI in the germline V gene.

Written as DNA, the CDR3 is TGTGCCAGCAGCTTGGCGGGCGAGGCCCAGTACTTC. Translation: CASSLAGEAQYF. This chain joins TRBV14 and TRBJ2-5, with D possibly matching TRBD2 (5 bases). V was cut by 5 bases and J by 9 bases, with 13 bases left in between. CDR1 and CDR2 (germline): SGHDN, FVKESK. The CDR3 totals 12 residues.

The rearrangement links TRBV12-3 or TRBV12-4 to TRBJ2-7; D is possibly TRBD1 (6 bases). This CDR3 comprises 16 residues. Trimming removed 5 bases at V and 3 bases at J, with 20 bases between. The CDR3 nucleotides read TGTGCCAGCAGTCCTACCCTACAGGGTTTAGACTACGAGCAGTACTTC. As protein: CASSPTLQGLDYEQYF.

The chain couples TRBV6-5 to TRBJ1-1, with D unresolved. The CDR3 consists of 13 residues. CDR1 and CDR2 from the germline V gene are MNHEY and SVGAGI. The V and J ends lost 2 bases and 0 bases respectively, with 4 bases between them. The CDR3 DNA is TGTGCCAGCAGTTACACGGTGAACACTGAAGCTTTCTTT. This encodes CASSYTVNTEAFF.

The chain carries TRBV29-1 and TRBJ2-7; D is possibly TRBD1 (6 bases). V was shortened by 4 bases and J by 2 bases, with 9 bases between the two germline ends. Germline CDR1 is SQVTM and CDR2 is ANQGSEA. CDR3 length: 12 residues. As DNA, the CDR3 is TGCAGCGTTGTTGGGGGCCCCTACGAGCAGTACTTC. This sequence encodes CSVVGGPYEQYF.

The gene calls are TRBV19 and TRBJ2-2, with TRBD2 as a possible D gene (6 bases). Trimming stripped 4 bases from V and 4 bases from J, with 13 bases between. The CDR3 extends over 15 amino acids. Germline V CDR1 and CDR2: LNHDA, SQIVND (reference sequence). CDR3 nucleotide sequence: TGTGCCAGTAGTAGCGACGGGGGAGGCACCGGGGAGCTGTTTTTT. Translating it yields CASSSDGGGTGELFF.

The chain employs TRBV20-1 and TRBJ1-6; the D gene is possibly TRBD1 (6 bases). Per germline, CDR1 DFQATT and CDR2 SNEGSKA (reference sequence). Trimming took off 1 base at V and 0 bases at J, with 13 bases between the two ends. The CDR3 is 17 amino acids. The CDR3: CSARARGSSSYNSPLHF. The CDR3 nucleotides read TGCAGTGCTAGAGCGAGGGGGTCGAGCTCCTATAATTCACCCCTCCACTTT.

Only a few counts were recorded for this clonotype. This chain uses TRBV7-6 with TRBJ2-7; D tentatively fits TRBD1 or TRBD2 (5 bases each). The V end was cut by 6 bases, the J end by 0 bases, with 12 bases between. This CDR3 comprises 14 residues. CDR1 and CDR2 from the germline V gene are SGHVS and FNYEAQ. The CDR3 nucleotides are TGTGCCAGCAGTCCTACTGGGGGCTCCTACGAGCAGTACTTC. This gives the protein CASSPTGGSYEQYF.

The J gene is TRBJ1-1, the V gene TRBV12-3 or TRBV12-4, with D unclear. Deletions cut 5 bases from V and 1 base from J, with 5 bases between. The CDR3 totals 12 residues. The CDR3 region is CASSVGNTEAFF. Here the CDR3 DNA reads TGTGCCAGCAGTGTGGGGAACACTGAAGCTTTCTTT.

The CDR3 loop reads CATSTGHQSYEQYF. DNA of the CDR3: TGTGCCACCAGCACGGGACACCAGTCCTACGAGCAGTACTTC. The chain recombines TRBV15 with TRBJ2-7; the D gene is possibly TRBD1 (6 bases). Germline loops: CDR1 LNHNV, CDR2 YYDKDF (reference sequence). The CDR3 runs to 14 residues. V lost 4 bases to trimming and J lost 1 base, with 11 bases between them.

The chain combines TRBV28 with TRBJ2-7; 12 nucleotides match TRBD1. This CDR3 is built from 14 residues. Germline-derived CDR1 and CDR2 are MDHEN and SYDVKM. With V trimmed by 7 bases and J by 6 bases, 7 bases remained unmatched. The chain's CDR3 is CASTRDRGRFEQYF. The CDR3 nucleotides read TGTGCCAGCACTAGGGACAGGGGGCGTTTCGAGCAGTACTTC.

The chain employs TRBV12-3 or TRBV12-4 and TRBJ1-6; possibly TRBD1 for D (6 bases). The CDR3 spans 15 residues. V was clipped by 6 bases and J by 7 bases, with 16 bases between them. The CDR3 here is CASSQSSGANSPLHF. CDR3 nucleotide sequence: TGTGCCAGCAGCCAGTCGTCAGGGGCAAATTCACCCCTCCACTTT.

CDR3 amino acids: CASSQGDREITDTQYF. The CDR3, as DNA: TGCGCCAGCAGCCAAGGGGACAGGGAGATCACAGATACGCAGTATTTT. The chain carries TRBV4-1 and TRBJ2-3; 9 bases align to TRBD1. J lost 2 bases, V lost 1 base, and 4 bases had no gene match. The CDR3 is 16 residues long. CDR1 is MGHRA and CDR2 is YSYEKL in the germline V gene.

The chain employs TRBV6-5 and TRBJ2-3; 9 nucleotides align to TRBD2. The V segment lost 5 bases and the J segment 3 bases; nucleotides outside the gene matches: 6. This CDR3 has 15 amino acids. Germline V lookup: CDR1 MNHEY, CDR2 SVGAGI. Here the CDR3 reads CASSPRGGWTDTQYF. CDR3 nucleotides: TGTGCCAGCAGTCCGCGGGGGGGTTGGACAGATACGCAGTATTTT.

This rearrangement joins TRBV7-2 to TRBJ2-1, with 7 bases identical to TRBD2. The germline CDR1 and CDR2 sequences are SGHTA and FQGNSA. The CDR3 has 15 residues. Losses at the gene ends were 1 base for V and 6 bases for J; bases not matched to a gene: 6. As DNA, the CDR3 is TGTGCCAGCAGCTTAGGGAGACTAGCTAGCAATGAGCAGTTCTTC. It encodes CASSLGRLASNEQFF.

J is TRBJ1-5 and V is TRBV12-3 or TRBV12-4; D unclear. V shed 5 bases and J shed 0 bases, with 14 bases lying between them. The CDR3 is 16 amino acids. CDR3 loop: CASSLTFGRSNQPQHF. The CDR3 nucleotides are TGTGCCAGCAGTCTGACTTTTGGACGTAGCAATCAGCCCCAGCATTTT.

The table lists this clonotype with a count of one. The chain carries TRBV20-1 and TRBJ1-2; tentative D call: TRBD1 (5 bases). The V end was cut by 5 bases, the J end by 10 bases, with 14 bases between. The CDR3 is 11 residues long. Germline assignment: CDR1 DFQATT and CDR2 SNEGSKA (reference sequence). CDR3: CSASLTDNYTF. CDR3 sequence (DNA): TGCAGTGCTTCTTTGACAGATAACTACACCTTC.